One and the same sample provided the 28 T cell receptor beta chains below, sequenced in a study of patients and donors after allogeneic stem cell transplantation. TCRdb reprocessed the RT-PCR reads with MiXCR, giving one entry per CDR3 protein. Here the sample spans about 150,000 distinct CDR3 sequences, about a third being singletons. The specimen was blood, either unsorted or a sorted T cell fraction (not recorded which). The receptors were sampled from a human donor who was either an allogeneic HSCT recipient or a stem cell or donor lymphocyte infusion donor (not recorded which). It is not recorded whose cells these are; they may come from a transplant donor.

This CDR3 is CATSSSYNEQFF. CDR3 DNA sequence: TGTGCCACCTCGAGCTCCTACAATGAGCAGTTCTTC. The chain combines TRBV11-2 with TRBJ2-1, with D unresolved. Germline V CDR1 and CDR2: SGHAT, FQNNGV. Trimming pared 10 bases from V and 0 bases from J, leaving 7 bases between. This CDR3 has 12 residues. Filled out from reference TRBV11-2 and TRBJ2-1, the complete variable domain reads EAGVAQSPRYKIIEKRQSVAFWCNPISGHATLYWYQQILGQGPKLLIQFQNNGVVDDSQLPKDRFSAERLKGVDSTLKIQPAKLEDSAVYLCATSSSYNEQFFGPGTRLTVL.

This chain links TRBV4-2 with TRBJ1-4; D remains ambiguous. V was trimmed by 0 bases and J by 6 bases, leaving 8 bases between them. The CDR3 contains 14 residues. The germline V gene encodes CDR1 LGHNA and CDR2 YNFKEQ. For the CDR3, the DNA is TGTGCCAGCAGCCAAGACAGCGCGTATGAAAAACTGTTTTTT. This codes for CASSQDSAYEKLFF.

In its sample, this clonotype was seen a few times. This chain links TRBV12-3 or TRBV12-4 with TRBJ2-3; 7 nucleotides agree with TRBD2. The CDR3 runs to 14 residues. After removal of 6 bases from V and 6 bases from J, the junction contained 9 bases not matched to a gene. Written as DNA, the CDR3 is TGTGCCAGCAGGCCCGGACTAGGGTCGGATACGCAGTATTTT. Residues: CASRPGLGSDTQYF.

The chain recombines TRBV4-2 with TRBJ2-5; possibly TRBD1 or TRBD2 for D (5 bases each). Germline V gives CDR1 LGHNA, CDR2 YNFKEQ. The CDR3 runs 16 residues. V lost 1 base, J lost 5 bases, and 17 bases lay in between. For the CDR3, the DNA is TGTGCCAGCAGCCAAGTATTAACGGGGACCCGGGAGACCCAGTACTTC. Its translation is CASSQVLTGTRETQYF.

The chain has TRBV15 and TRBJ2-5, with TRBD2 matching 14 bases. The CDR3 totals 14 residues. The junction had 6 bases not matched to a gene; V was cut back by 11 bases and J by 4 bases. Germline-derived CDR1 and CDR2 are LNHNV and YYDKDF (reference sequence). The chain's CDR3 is CASGLAGGGETQYF. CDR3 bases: TGTGCCTCCGGACTAGCGGGGGGTGGAGAGACCCAGTACTTC.

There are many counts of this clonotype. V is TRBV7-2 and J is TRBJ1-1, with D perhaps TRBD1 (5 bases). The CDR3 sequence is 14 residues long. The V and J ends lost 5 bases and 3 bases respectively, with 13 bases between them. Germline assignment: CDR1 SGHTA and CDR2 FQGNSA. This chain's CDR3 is CASSPQGIDTEAFF. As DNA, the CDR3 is TGTGCCAGCAGCCCCCAGGGAATCGACACTGAAGCTTTCTTT. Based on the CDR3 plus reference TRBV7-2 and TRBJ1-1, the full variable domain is GAGVSQSPSNKVTEKGKDVELRCDPISGHTALYWYRQSLGQGLEFLIYFQGNSAPDKSGLPSDRFSAERTGGSVSTLTIQRTQQEDSAVYLCASSPQGIDTEAFFGQGTRLTVV.

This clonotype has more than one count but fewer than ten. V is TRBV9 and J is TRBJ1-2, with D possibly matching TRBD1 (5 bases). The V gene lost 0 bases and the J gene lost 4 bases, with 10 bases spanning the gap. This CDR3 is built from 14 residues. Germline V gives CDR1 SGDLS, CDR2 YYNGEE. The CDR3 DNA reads TGTGCCAGCAGCGTAGAAACGGGACGCTATGGCTACACCTTC. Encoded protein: CASSVETGRYGYTF.

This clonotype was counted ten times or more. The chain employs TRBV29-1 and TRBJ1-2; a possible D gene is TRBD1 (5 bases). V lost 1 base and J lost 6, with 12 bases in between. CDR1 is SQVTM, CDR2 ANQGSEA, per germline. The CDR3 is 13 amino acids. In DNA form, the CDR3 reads TGCAGCGTTGAAGGAGGGACGGGACATGGCTACACCTTC. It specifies CSVEGGTGHGYTF. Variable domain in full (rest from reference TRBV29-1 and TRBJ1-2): SAVISQKPSRDICQRGTSLTIQCQVDSQVTMMFWYRQQPGQSLTLIATANQGSEATYESGFVIDKFPISRPNLTFSTLTVSNMSPEDSSIYLCSVEGGTGHGYTFGSGTRLTVV.

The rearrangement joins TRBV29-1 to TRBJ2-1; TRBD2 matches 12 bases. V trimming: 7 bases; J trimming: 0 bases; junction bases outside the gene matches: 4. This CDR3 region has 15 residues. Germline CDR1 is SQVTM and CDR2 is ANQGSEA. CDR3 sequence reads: CSGLAGGPSYNEQFF. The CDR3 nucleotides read TGCAGCGGGCTAGCGGGGGGGCCCTCCTACAATGAGCAGTTCTTC.

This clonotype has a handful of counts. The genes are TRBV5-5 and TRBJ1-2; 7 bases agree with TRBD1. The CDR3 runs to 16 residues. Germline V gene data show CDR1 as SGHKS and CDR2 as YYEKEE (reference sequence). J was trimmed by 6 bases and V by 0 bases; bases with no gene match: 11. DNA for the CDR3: TGTGCCAGCAGCTTGGCAAGGGGGCGAAATTTGAATGGCTACACCTTC. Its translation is CASSLARGRNLNGYTF.

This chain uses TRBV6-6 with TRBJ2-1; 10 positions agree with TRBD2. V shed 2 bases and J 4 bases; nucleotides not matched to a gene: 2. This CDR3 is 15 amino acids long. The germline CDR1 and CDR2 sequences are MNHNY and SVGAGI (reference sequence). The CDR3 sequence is CASSYTSGVYNEQFF. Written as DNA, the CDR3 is TGTGCCAGCAGTTACACTAGCGGGGTGTACAATGAGCAGTTCTTC.

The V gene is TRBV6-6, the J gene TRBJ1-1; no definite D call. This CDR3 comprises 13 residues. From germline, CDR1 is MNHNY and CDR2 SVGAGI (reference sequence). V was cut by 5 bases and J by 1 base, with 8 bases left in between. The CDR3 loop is CASSVEANTEAFF. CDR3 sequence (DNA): TGTGCCAGCAGTGTCGAAGCGAACACTGAAGCTTTCTTT.

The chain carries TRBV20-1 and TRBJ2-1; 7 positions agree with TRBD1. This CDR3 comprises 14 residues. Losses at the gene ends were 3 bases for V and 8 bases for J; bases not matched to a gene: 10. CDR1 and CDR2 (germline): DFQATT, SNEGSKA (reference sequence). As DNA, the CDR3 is TGCAGTGCTAGCACGGACAGGAGTTGGGATGAGCAGTTCTTC. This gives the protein CSASTDRSWDEQFF.

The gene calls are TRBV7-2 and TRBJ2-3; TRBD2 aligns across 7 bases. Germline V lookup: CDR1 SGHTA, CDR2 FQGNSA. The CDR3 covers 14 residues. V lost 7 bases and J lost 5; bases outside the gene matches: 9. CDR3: CASTGTGGKDTQYF. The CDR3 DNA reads TGTGCCAGCACCGGTACGGGGGGAAAAGATACGCAGTATTTT.

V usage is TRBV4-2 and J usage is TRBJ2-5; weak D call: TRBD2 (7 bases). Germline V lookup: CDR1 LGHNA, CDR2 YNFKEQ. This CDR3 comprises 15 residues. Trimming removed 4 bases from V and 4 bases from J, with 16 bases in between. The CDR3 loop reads CASSRTRGAGETQYF. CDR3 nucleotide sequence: TGTGCCAGCAGCCGCACACGGGGGGCTGGAGAGACCCAGTACTTC.

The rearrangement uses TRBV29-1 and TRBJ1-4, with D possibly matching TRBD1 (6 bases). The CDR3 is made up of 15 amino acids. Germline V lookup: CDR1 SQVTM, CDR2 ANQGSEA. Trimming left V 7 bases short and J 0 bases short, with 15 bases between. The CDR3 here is CSALGTPATNEKLFF. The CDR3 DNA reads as TGCAGCGCCCTCGGGACACCTGCAACTAATGAAAAACTGTTTTTT. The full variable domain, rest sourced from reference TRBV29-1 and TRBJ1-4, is SAVISQKPSRDICQRGTSLTIQCQVDSQVTMMFWYRQQPGQSLTLIATANQGSEATYESGFVIDKFPISRPNLTFSTLTVSNMSPEDSSIYLCSALGTPATNEKLFFGSGTQLSVL.

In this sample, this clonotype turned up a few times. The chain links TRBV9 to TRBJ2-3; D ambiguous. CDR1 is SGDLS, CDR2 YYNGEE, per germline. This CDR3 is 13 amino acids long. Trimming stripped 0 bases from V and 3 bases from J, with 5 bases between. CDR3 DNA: TGTGCCAGCAGCGTAGTTGCAACAGATACGCAGTATTTT. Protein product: CASSVVATDTQYF.

CDR3 loop: CASSKAQGFSYNEQFF. CDR3 nucleotides: TGTGCCAGCAGCAAAGCACAGGGATTCTCCTACAATGAGCAGTTCTTC. The genes are TRBV21-1 and TRBJ2-1; the D call TRBD1 from the table was never checked on the DNA. TRBV21-1 is flagged as a pseudogene. This CDR3 has 16 amino acids.

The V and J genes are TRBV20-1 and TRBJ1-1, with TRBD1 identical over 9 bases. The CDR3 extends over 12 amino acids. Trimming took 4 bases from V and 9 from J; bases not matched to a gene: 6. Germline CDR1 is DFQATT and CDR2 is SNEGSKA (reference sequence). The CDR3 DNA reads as TGCAGTGCTACGGACAGGGGTAGCAAAGCTTTCTTT. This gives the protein CSATDRGSKAFF.

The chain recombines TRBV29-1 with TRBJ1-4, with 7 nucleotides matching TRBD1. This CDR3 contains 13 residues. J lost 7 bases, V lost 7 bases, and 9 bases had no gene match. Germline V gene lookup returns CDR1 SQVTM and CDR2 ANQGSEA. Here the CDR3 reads CSAGTEHREKLFF. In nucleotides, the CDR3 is TGCAGCGCCGGGACAGAACATCGTGAAAAACTGTTTTTT.

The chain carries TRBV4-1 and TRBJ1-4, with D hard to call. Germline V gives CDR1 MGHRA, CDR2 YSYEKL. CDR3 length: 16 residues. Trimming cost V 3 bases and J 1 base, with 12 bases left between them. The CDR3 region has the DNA TGCGCCAGCAGCCAGTTGTACGGGGTAACTAATGAAAAACTGTTTTTT. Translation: CASSQLYGVTNEKLFF.

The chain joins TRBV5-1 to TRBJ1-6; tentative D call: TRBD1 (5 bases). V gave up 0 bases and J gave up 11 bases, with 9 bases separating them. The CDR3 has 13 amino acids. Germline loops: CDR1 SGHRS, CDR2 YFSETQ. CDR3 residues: CASSLVLGPPLHF. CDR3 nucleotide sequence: TGCGCCAGCAGCTTGGTGCTGGGGCCACCCCTCCACTTT.

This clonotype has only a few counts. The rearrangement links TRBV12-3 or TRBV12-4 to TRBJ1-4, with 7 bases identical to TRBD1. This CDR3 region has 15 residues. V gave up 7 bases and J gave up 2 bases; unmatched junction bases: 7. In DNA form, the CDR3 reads TGTGCCAGCAAGGGGACAGACCGCACTAATGAAAAACTGTTTTTT. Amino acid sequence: CASKGTDRTNEKLFF.

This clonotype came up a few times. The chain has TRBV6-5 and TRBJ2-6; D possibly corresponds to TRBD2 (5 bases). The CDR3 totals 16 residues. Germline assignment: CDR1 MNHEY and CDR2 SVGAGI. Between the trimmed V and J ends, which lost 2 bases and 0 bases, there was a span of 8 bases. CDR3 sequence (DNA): TGTGCCAGCAGTTACGCGGGTGGCTCTGGGGCCAACGTCCTGACTTTC. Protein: CASSYAGGSGANVLTF.

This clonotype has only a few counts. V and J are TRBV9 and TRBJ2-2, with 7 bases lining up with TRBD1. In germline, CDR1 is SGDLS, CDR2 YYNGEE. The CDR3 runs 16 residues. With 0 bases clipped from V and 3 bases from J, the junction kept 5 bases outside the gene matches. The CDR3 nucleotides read TGTGCCAGCAGCGTAGGACAGGGCGGGTACACCGGGGAGCTGTTTTTT. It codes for CASSVGQGGYTGELFF.

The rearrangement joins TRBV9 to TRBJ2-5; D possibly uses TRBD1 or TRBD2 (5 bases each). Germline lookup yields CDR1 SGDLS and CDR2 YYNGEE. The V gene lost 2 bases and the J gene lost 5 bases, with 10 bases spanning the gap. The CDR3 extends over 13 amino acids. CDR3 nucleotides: TGTGCCAGCAGCGTTGGGACGGGTGAGACCCAGTACTTC. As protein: CASSVGTGETQYF.

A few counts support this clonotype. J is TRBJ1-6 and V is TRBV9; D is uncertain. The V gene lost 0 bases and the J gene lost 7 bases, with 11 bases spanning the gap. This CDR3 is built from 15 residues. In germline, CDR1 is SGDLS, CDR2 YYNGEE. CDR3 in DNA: TGTGCCAGCAGCGTAGAAGTGACAACAAATTCACCCCTCCACTTT. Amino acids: CASSVEVTTNSPLHF.

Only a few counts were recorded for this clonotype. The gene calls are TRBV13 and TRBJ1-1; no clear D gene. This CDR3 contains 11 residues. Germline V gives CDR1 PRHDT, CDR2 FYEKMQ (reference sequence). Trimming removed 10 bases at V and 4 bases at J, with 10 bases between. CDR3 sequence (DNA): TGTGCCATCGGCGGGAGCACTGAAGCTTTCTTT. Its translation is CAIGGSTEAFF.